The rows below give T cell receptor beta chains drawn from one sample of a study of cytomegalovirus exposure and HLA in healthy donors. The repertoire was sequenced with immunoSEQ multiplex PCR; TCRdb's copy has only in-frame clones and lacks some. This sample has 140,000 to 150,000 clones; approximately 81% occur once, and the top ten carry 2% to 3%. Sample: PBMCs. The source of these receptors is a boy aged 2 to 10 in good health and CMV-seronegative. Each CDR3 is given with its conserved first and last residue. The D gene is left open where the match is weak. Only some rows state a clone size, as once, few, many or a class for expanded clones.

>TRBV2|few|TRBJ1-4|-
CASSVGGMKRKLFF
TGTGCCAGCAGTGTGGGGGGGATGAAGAGGAAACTGTTTTTT
>TRBV6-4|once|TRBJ2-2|-
CASSDGGSHTGELFF
TGTGCCAGCAGTGATGGGGGGTCTCACACCGGGGAGCTGTTTTTT
>TRBV9|-|TRBJ2-3|-
CASSEQFSTDTQYF
TGTGCCAGCAGCGAACAATTTAGCACAGATACGCAGTATTTT
>TRBV27|-|TRBJ2-7|TRBD1
CASIGTGGREQYF
TGTGCCAGCATTGGGACAGGTGGAAGGGAGCAGTACTTC
>TRBV25-1|few|TRBJ2-1|TRBD2
CASSPPGGGRYNEQFF
TGTGCCAGCAGTCCACCGGGCGGGGGGCGGTACAATGAGCAGTTCTTC
>TRBV4-1|once|TRBJ1-5|-
CASSQDSSGRVNQPQHF
TGCGCCAGCAGCCAAGATTCATCAGGGAGGGTTAATCAGCCCCAGCATTTT
>TRBV5-8|-|TRBJ2-7|TRBD1
CASRWTGFYEQYF
TGTGCCAGCAGATGGACAGGGTTCTACGAGCAGTACTTC
>TRBV5-1|-|TRBJ2-6|-
CASSPGDSSGANVLTF
TGCGCCAGCAGCCCGGGGGACAGCTCTGGGGCCAACGTCCTGACTTTC
>TRBV6-1|-|TRBJ1-1|TRBD1
CASSGVLRDRGESEAFF
TGTGCCAGCAGTGGGGTCCTAAGGGACAGGGGAGAGTCTGAAGCTTTCTTT
>TRBV5-1|-|TRBJ2-7|-
CASSLYAEFYEQYF
TGCGCCAGCAGCTTGTACGCGGAATTCTACGAGCAGTACTTC
>TRBV7-9|-|TRBJ1-2|-
CASSPTEFGGYTF
TGTGCCAGCAGCCCGACAGAATTCGGAGGCTACACCTTC
>TRBV5-1|once|TRBJ2-7|TRBD1
CASSFRGQPFYEQYF
TGCGCCAGCAGCTTTAGGGGACAGCCCTTCTACGAGCAGTACTTC
>TRBV6-4|-|TRBJ2-3|-
CASSDVLFENTQYF
TGTGCCAGCAGTGACGTTCTATTCGAAAATACGCAGTATTTT
>TRBV11-3|-|TRBJ2-1|-
CASSLAAVWRNNEQFF
TGTGCCAGCAGCTTAGCGGCGGTATGGAGAAACAATGAGCAGTTCTTC
>TRBV30|-|TRBJ1-1|-
CAWSLTNTEAFF
TGTGCCTGGAGTCTAACGAACACTGAAGCTTTCTTT
>TRBV19|few|TRBJ2-7|TRBD1
CASSIGGTGLYEQYF
TGTGCCAGTAGTATAGGTGGGACAGGGTTGTACGAGCAGTACTTC
>TRBV4-1|-|TRBJ2-3|TRBD1
CASGLAGGLDTQYF
TGCGCCAGCGGGCTGGCAGGGGGCTTAGATACGCAGTATTTT
>TRBV7-3|-|TRBJ2-1|-
CASSFPRDEQFF
TGTGCCAGCAGCTTCCCTCGAGATGAGCAGTTCTTC
>TRBV7-3|once|TRBJ2-5|-
CASSLSRESAQYF
TGTGCCAGCAGCTTGAGCAGGGAATCCGCCCAGTACTTC
>TRBV10-1|-|TRBJ1-1|TRBD1
CASTLYRGGSLGTEAFF
TGCGCCAGCACCCTGTACAGGGGAGGTAGCTTAGGCACTGAAGCTTTCTTT